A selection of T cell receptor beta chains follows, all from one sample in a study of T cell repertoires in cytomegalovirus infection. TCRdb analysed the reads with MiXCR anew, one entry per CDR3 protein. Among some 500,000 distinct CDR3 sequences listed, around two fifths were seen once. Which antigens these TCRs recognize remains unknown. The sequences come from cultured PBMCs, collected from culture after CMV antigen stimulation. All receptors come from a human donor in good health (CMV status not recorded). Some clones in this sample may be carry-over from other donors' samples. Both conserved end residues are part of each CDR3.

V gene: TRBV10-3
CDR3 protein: CAIKNSPNTEAFF

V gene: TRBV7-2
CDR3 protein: CASSLAPPRMGADEQYF

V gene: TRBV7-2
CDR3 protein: CASSLPDTQYF

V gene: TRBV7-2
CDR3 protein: CASSLWNEQFF

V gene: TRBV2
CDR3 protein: CASSAFAGDLGGYTF

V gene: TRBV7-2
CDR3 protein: CASSQTGSQPQHF

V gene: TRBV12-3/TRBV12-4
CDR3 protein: CASSLGGTGALYGYTF

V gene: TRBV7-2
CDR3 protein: CASSLEGGGLYEQYF

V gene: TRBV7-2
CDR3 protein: CASSLAGGFEQFF

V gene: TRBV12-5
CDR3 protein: CASGPQGGPTPGELFF

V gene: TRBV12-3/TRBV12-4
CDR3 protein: CASTKGQGNTEAFF

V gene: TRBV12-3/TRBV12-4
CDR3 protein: CASSFSGLSQPQHF

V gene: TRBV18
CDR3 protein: CASSTMNPRVGRRETQYF

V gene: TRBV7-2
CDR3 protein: CASSLVGSELSNQPQHF

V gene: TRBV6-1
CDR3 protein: CASREAGGPYEQYF

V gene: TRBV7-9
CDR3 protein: CASTPLLPGGLNTEAFF

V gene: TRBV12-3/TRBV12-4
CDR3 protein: CASSSAGVSGTDTQYF

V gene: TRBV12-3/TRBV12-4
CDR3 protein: CASSQRTASNEKLFF

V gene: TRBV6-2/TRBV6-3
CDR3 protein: CASSWKTSGPQRQFF

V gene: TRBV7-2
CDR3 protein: CASSLGTLATSYGYTF

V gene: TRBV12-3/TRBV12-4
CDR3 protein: CASSDRVRNTEAFF

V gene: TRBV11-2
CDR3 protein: CASSPHLGLAGGPRETRYF

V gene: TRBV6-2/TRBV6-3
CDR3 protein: CASSGTSVRETQYF

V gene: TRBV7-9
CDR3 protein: CASSSSHRYKGVQETQYF

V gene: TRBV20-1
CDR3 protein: CSARDRSAREWTGELFF

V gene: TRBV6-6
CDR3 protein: CASSFNRGDQETQYF

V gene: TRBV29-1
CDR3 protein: CSVWTLSTDTQYF

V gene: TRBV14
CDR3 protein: CASSQDLRPNTEAFF

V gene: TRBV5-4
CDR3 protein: CARHETTGTDTQYF

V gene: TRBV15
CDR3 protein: CATSRQKPQGDFGYTF

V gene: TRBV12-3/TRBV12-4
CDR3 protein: CASSLRPGYNEQFF

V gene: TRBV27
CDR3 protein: CASRREPGQVVSPLHF

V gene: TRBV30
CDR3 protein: CAWSVRGTGGNEQFF

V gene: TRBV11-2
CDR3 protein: CASSLAGLGTDTQYF

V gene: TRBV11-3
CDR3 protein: CASSTEARTRGRDTQYF